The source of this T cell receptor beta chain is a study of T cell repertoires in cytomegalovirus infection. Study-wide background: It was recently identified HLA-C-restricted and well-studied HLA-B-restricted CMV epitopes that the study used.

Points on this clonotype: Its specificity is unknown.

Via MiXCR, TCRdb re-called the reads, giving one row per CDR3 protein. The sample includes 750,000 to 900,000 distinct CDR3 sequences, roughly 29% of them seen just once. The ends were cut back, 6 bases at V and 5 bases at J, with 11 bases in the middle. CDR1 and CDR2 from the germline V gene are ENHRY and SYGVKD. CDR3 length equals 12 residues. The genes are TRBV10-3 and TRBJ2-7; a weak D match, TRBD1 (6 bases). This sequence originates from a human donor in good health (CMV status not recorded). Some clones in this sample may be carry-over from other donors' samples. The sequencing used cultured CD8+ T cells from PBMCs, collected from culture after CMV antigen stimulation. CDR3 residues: CAIRTDRDEQYV. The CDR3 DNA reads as TGTGCCATCAGAACGGACAGAGACGAGCAGTACGTC.